This T cell receptor beta chain was sequenced in a study of blood T cell repertoires in COVID-19. Whole-study context: Sites across the United States, Italy and Spain contributed samples from acute and convalescent COVID-19.

TCRdb keeps only in-frame clones here, not all; method: immunoSEQ multiplex PCR. The sample holds 140,000 or so clones; 70% to 90% are singletons and the top ten take about 5.8%. This CDR3 has 16 residues. Germline V lookup: CDR1 SGHTA, CDR2 FQGTGA. J was trimmed by 2 bases and V by 2 bases; bases with no gene match: 6. This clonotype was sampled from a human donor in a cohort sampled during active COVID-19. The sequenced sample was peripheral blood. This chain links TRBV7-3 with TRBJ2-3, with 8 bases that match TRBD2. CDR3 region: CASSLGVAGLTDTQYF. The CDR3 region has the DNA TGTGCCAGCAGCTTAGGGGTAGCGGGACTCACAGATACGCAGTATTTT.